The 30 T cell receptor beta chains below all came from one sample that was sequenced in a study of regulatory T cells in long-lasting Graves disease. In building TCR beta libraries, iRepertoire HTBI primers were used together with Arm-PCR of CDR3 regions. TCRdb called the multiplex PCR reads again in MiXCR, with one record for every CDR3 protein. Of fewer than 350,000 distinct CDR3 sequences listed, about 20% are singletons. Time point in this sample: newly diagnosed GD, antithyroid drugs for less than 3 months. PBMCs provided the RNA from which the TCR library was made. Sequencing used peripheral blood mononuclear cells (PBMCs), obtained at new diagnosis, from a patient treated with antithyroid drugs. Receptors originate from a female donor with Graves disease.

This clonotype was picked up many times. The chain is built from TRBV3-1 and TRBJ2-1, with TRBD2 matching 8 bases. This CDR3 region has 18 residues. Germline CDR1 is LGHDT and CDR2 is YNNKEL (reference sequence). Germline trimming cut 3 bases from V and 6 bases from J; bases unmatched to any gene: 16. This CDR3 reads CASSQPIRREARRNEQFF. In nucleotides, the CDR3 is TGTGCCAGCAGCCAGCCGATTAGGCGGGAGGCCCGCCGCAATGAGCAGTTCTTC.

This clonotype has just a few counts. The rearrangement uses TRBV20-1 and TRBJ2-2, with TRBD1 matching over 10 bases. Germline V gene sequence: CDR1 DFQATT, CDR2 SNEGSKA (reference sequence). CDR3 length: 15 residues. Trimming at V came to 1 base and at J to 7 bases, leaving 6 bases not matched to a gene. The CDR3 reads CSARGDRGGIGELFF. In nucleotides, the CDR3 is TGCAGTGCTAGAGGGGACAGGGGTGGGATCGGGGAGCTGTTTTTT.

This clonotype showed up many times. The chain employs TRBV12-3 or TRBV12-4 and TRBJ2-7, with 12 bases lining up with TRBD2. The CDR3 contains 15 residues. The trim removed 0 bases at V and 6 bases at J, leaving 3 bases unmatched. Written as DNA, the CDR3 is TGTGCCAGCAGTTTAGCCCTAGCGGGAGGGTTCGAGCAGTACTTC. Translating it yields CASSLALAGGFEQYF.

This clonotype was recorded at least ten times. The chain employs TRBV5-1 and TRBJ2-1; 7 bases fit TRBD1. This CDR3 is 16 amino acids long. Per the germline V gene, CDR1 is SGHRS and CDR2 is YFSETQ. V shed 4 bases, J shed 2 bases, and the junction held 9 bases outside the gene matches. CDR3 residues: CASSGPGQATYNEQFF. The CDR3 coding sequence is TGCGCCAGCAGCGGACCAGGACAGGCCACCTACAATGAGCAGTTCTTC.

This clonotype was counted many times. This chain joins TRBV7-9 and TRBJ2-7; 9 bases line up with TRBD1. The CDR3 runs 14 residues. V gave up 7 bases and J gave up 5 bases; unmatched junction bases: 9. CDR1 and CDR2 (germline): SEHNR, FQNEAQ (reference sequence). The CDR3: CASTNTGQGNEQYF. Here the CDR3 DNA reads TGTGCCAGCACCAACACGGGACAGGGCAACGAGCAGTACTTC.

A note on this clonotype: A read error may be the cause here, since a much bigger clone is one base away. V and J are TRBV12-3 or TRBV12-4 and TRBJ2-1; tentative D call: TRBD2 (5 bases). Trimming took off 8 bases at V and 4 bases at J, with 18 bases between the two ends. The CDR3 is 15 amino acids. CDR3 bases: TGTGCCAGCCTAACGTGGCTAGCAGAGTACAATGAGCAGTTCTTC. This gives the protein CASLTWLAEYNEQFF.

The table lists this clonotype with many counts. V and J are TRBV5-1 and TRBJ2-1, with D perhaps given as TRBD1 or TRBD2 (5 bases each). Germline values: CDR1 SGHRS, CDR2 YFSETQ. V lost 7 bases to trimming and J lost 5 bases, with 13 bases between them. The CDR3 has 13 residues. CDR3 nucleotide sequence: TGCGCCAGCCGCGTCGGGGCGAACAATGAGCAGTTCTTC. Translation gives CASRVGANNEQFF.

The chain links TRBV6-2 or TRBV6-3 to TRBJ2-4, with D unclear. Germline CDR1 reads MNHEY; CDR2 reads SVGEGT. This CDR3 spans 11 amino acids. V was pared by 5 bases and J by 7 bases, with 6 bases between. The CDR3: CASSGVNIQYF. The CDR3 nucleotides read TGTGCCAGCAGTGGTGTTAACATTCAGTACTTC.

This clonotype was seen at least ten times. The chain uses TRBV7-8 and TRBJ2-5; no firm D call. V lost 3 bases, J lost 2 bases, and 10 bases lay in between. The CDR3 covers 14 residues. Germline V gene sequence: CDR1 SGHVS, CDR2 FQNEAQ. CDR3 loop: CASSFRSGQETQYF. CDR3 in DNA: TGTGCCAGCAGCTTTAGGTCCGGACAAGAGACCCAGTACTTC.

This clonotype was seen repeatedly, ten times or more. CDR3 DNA: TGTGCCAGCAGTAGGGGGTCCTATCAGCCCCAGCATTTT. Its translation is CASSRGSYQPQHF. The chain uses TRBV6-1 and TRBJ1-5, with a possible D match to TRBD1 (6 bases). With 5 bases removed from V and 5 bases from J, the gap between germline ends came to 10 bases. There are 13 residues in the CDR3. The germline V gene encodes CDR1 MNHNS and CDR2 SASEGT.

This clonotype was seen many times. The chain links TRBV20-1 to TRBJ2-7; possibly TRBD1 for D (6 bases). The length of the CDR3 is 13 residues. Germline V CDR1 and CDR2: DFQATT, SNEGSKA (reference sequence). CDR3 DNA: TGCAGCGCACCCGGGACACTGGCCTACGAGCAGTACTTC. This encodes CSAPGTLAYEQYF.

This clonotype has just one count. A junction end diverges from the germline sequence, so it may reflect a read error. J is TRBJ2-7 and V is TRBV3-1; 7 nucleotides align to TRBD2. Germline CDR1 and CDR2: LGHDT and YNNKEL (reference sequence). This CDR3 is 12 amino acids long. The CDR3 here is CASSQENGEGSF. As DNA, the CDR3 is TGTGCCAGCAGCCAGGAGAATGGGGAGGGGAGCTTC.

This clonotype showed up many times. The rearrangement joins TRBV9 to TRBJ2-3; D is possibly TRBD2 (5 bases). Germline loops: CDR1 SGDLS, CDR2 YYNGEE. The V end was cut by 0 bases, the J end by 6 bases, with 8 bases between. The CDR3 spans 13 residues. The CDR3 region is CASSVESGDTQYF. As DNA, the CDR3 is TGTGCCAGCAGCGTAGAATCGGGGGATACGCAGTATTTT. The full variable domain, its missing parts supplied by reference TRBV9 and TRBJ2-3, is DSGVTQTPKHLITATGQRVTLRCSPRSGDLSVYWYQQSLDQGLQFLIQYYNGEERAKGNILERFSAQQFPDLHSELNLSSLELGDSALYFCASSVESGDTQYFGPGTRLTVL.

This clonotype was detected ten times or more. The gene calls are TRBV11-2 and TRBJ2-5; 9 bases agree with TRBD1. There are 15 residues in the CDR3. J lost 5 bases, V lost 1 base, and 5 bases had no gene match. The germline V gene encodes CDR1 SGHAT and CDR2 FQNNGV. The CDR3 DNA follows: TGTGCCAGCAGCTTAGGGGGGACAGGGCGGGAGACCCAGTACTTC. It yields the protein CASSLGGTGRETQYF.

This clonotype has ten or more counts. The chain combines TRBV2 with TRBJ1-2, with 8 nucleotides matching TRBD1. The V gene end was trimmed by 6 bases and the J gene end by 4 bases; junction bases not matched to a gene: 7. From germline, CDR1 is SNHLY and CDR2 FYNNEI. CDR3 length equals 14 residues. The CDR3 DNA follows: TGTGCCAGCAGGGGGACAGGACCCTTCTATGGCTACACCTTC. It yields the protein CASRGTGPFYGYTF.

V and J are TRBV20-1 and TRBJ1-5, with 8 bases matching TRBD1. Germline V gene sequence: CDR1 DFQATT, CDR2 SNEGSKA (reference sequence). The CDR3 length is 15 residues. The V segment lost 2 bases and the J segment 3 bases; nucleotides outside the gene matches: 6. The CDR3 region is CSARRTGGNNQPQHF. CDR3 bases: TGCAGTGCTAGAAGAACAGGGGGTAACAATCAGCCCCAGCATTTT.

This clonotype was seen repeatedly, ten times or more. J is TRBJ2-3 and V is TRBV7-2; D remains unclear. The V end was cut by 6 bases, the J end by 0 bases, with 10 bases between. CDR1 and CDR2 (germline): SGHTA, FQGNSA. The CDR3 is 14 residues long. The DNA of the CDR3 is TGTGCCAGCAGTCTCCGGCCTAGCACAGATACGCAGTATTTT. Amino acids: CASSLRPSTDTQYF.

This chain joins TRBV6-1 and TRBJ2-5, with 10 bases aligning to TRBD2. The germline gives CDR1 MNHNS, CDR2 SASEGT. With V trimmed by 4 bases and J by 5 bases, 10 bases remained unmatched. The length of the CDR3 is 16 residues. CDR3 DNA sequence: TGTGCCAGCAGTGTGAAGCGGGGGGGCAGTGGGGAGACCCAGTACTTC. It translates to CASSVKRGGSGETQYF.

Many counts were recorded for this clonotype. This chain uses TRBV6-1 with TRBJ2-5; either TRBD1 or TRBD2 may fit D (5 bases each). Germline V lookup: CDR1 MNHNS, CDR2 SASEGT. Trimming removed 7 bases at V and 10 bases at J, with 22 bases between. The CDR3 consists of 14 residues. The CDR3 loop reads CASTPGGWGRIQYF. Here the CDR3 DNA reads TGTGCCAGCACCCCTGGGGGATGGGGAAGGATCCAGTACTTC.

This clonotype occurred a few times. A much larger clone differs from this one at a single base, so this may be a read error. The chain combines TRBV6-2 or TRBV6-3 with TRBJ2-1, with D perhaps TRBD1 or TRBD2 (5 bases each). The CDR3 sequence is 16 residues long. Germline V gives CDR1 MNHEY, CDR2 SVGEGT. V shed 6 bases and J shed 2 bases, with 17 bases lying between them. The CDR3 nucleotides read TGTGCCAGCAGGCCCTGGGACGAGGGGCCCTACAATGAGCAGTTCTTC. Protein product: CASRPWDEGPYNEQFF.

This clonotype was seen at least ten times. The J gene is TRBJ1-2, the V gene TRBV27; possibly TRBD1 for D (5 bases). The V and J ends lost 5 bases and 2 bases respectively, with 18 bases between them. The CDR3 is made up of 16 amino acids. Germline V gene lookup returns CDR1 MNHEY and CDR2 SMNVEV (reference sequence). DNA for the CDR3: TGTGCCAGCAGTAGCGATTCAGGGCTCCTCAACTATGGCTACACCTTC. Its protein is CASSSDSGLLNYGYTF.

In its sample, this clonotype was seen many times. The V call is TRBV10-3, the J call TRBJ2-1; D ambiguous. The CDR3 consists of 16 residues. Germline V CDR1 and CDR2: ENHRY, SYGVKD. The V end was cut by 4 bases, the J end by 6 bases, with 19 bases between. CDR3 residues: CAISVPRAPSGNEQFF. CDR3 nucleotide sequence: TGTGCCATCAGTGTCCCCCGTGCGCCTTCGGGCAATGAGCAGTTCTTC.

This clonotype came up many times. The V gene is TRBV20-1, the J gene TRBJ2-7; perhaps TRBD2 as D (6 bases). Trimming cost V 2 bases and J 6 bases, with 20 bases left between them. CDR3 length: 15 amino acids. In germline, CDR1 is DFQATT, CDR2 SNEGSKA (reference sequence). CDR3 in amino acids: CSARQVVGGAGEQYF. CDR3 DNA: TGCAGTGCTAGACAAGTCGTGGGCGGGGCCGGCGAGCAGTACTTC.

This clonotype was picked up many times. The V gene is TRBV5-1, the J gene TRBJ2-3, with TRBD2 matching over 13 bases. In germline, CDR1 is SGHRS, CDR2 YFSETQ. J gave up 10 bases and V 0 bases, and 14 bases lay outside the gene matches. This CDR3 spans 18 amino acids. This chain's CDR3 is CASSLDPALLAGGPAQYF. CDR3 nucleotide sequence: TGCGCCAGCAGCTTGGACCCCGCTTTACTAGCGGGAGGGCCTGCGCAGTATTTT.

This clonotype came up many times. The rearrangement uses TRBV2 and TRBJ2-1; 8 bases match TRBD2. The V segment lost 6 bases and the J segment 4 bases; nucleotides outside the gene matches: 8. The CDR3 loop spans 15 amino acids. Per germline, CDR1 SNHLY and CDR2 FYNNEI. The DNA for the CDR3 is TGTGCCAGCAGCCCCGGGACTAGGGGGTACAATGAGCAGTTCTTC. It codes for CASSPGTRGYNEQFF.

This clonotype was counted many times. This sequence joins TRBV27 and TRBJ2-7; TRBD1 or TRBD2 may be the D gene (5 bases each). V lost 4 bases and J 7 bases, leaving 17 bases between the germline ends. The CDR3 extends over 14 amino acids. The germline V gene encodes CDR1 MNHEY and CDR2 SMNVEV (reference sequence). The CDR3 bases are TGTGCCAGCAGTTCGCAGGTAGGGGAGCGGGAGCAGTACTTC. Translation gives CASSSQVGEREQYF.

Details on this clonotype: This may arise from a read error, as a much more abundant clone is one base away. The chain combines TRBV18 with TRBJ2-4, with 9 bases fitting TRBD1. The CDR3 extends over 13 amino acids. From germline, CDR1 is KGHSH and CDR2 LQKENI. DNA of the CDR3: TGTGCCAGCTCAACGGACAGGGGTAACACTCAGTACTTC. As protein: CASSTDRGNTQYF.

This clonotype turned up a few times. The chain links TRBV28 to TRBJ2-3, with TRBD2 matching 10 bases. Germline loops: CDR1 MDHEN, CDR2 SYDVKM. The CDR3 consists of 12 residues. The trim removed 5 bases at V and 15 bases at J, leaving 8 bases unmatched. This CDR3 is CASSSGRANEYF. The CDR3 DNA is TGTGCCAGCAGTAGCGGGAGGGCTAATGAATATTTT.

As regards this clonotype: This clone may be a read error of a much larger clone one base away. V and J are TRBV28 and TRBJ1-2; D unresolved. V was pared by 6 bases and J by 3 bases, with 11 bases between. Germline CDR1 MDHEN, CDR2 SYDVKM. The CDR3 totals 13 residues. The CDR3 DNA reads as TGTGCCAGCAGCCTCGCAGTGCACTATGGCTACACCTTC. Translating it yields CASSLAVHYGYTF.

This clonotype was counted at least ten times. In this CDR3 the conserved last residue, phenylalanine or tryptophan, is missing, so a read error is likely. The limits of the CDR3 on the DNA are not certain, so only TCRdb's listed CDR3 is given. The chain's CDR3 is CASRTGRAGI. The chain combines TRBV6-1 with TRBJ2-7; the table gives TRBD1 as D, unverified against the DNA. The germline gives CDR1 MNHNS, CDR2 SASEGT. Both ends counted, the CDR3 spans 10 residues.